These T cell receptor beta chains were read from a single sample in a study of OX40 agonist ivuxolimab in advanced cancers. Clones were sequenced by immunoSEQ multiplex PCR, and TCRdb holds only the in-frame ones, with some missing. This sample has fewer than 70,000 clones, with about nine tenths found just once. The specimen comprised CD4+ or CD8+ T cells sorted from blood, sampled in a trial of the OX40 agonist ivuxolimab. These receptors were taken from an adult with an advanced solid tumor such as melanoma, head and neck, liver or kidney cancer. Both conserved end residues are part of each CDR3. A D gene is named only where the DNA matches it firmly. Only some rows state a clone size, as once, few, many or a class for expanded clones.

D,V,size,J,DNA,CDR3
-,TRBV5-6,-,TRBJ2-1,TGTGCCAGCAGCTGGGCCGGGATCCAGATAGAAAAGCAGTTCTTC,CASSWAGIQIEKQFF
-,TRBV13,-,TRBJ1-1,TGTGCCAGCAGCTTGCTCCCGGGACAGAACACTGAAGCTTTCTTT,CASSLLPGQNTEAFF
-,TRBV4-2,-,TRBJ1-2,TGTGCCAGCAGCCCGAGGGGACAAAACTATGGCTACACCTTC,CASSPRGQNYGYTF
-,TRBV2,-,TRBJ2-2,TGTGCCAGCAGTGGGGATTACGGGGAGCTGTTTTTT,CASSGDYGELFF
-,TRBV30,-,TRBJ1-3,TGTGCCTGGAGTGTGGGACCCGGAAACACCATATATTTT,CAWSVGPGNTIYF
-,TRBV13,-,TRBJ2-1,TGTGCCAGCAGCTTAGGCAGCCTCAATGAGCAGTTCTTC,CASSLGSLNEQFF
-,TRBV9,once,TRBJ2-7,TGTGCCAGCAGCGTAGCCGAGGTGGCTCCCTACGAGCAGTACTTC,CASSVAEVAPYEQYF
-,TRBV5-4,-,TRBJ2-3,TGTGCCAGCAGCGCACGGGAGAGTGGCGGCACAGATACGCAGTATTTT,CASSARESGGTDTQYF
-,TRBV30,-,TRBJ2-4,TGTGCCTGGGGGACCAAAAACATTCAGTACTTC,CAWGTKNIQYF
TRBD1,TRBV6-1,once,TRBJ2-7,TGTGCCAGCAGTTTCTACAGGGGTGGTGAGCAGTACTTC,CASSFYRGGEQYF
-,TRBV29-1,-,TRBJ1-2,TGCAGCGTGGGGGGCCAGGGGCACTATGGCTACACCTTC,CSVGGQGHYGYTF
-,TRBV2,-,TRBJ2-2,TGTGCCAGCAGGTCCCAAAGTGGTACGAACACCGGGGAGCTGTTTTTT,CASRSQSGTNTGELFF
-,TRBV2,-,TRBJ2-3,TGTGCCAGCAGCCGAGGGGGGACTAGCACAGATACGCAGTATTTT,CASSRGGTSTDTQYF
-,TRBV7-6,-,TRBJ2-3,TGTGCCAGCAGCTTAGCTCCAGGGGGCACAGATACGCAGTATTTT,CASSLAPGGTDTQYF
-,TRBV5-8,many,TRBJ1-5,TGTGCCAGCAGCCAAGGGACGGTGGGTAATCAGCCCCAGCATTTT,CASSQGTVGNQPQHF
-,TRBV29-1,few,TRBJ2-7,TGCAGCGTTAGGACGGGCTCCTACGAGCAGTACTTC,CSVRTGSYEQYF
-,TRBV6-1,-,TRBJ1-2,TGTGCCAGCAGTGAAGGCCCCGGTCCAGCGCCGGGCTATGGCTACACCTTC,CASSEGPGPAPGYGYTF
TRBD2,TRBV10-3,-,TRBJ2-5,TGTGCCATCAGTGATAGCGGGAGGGCCCTCGGGGAGACCCAGTACTTC,CAISDSGRALGETQYF